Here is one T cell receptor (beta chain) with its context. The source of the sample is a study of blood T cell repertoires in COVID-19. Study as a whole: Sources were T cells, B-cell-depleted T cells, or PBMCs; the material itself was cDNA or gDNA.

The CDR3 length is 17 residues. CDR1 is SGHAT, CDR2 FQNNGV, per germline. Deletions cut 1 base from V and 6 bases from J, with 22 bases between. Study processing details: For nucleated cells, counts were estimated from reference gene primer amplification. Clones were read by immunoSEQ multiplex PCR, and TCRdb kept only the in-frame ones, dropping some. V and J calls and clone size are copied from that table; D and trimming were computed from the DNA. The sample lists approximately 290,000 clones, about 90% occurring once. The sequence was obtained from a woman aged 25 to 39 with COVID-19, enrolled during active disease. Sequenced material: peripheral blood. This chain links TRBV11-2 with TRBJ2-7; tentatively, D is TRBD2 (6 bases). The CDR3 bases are TGTGCCAGCAGCTTAGTTTCTCGGGGGTTCCTGGTCTCCGAGCAGTACTTC. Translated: CASSLVSRGFLVSEQYF.